This T cell receptor beta chain appears in the sequencing data of a study of T cell changes during pregnancy in multiple sclerosis (dated by TCRdb to about 2019). Background for the entire study: The study looked at changes in the T cell repertoire across pregnancy in women with multiple sclerosis.

Library creation used the immunoSEQ multiplex PCR assay. The clones in this table, taken by TCRdb from immuneACCESS, are in-frame only. Not every clone is retained; where verified, under half of the shortfall comes from an unresolved V gene, and the cause of the rest is unknown. This sample holds approximately 50,000 clones; roughly 93% were observed only once. In total, the top ten clones hold 1.3% of the sample. The germline V gene supplies CDR1 SGHTA and CDR2 FQGNSA. From the cysteine up to the phenylalanine, the CDR3 has a length of 14 residues. Only the CDR3 portion is preserved as DNA: 42 bases, with reading frame beginning at the first base. V drops 0 bases and J drops 6 bases, leaving 12 bases in between. A note on this clone: The specificity of this receptor is unknown. No much larger clone exists at a distance of one base, and base qualities are not known.

The sequencing used peripheral blood, collected in the second trimester of pregnancy. Recombination connected TRBV7-2 to TRBJ2-7; a tentative D match to TRBD1 spans 5 bases. The origin of this receptor is a female donor with multiple sclerosis, enrolled in a pregnancy study. The CDR3 here reads CASSLAGSRGEQYF. The DNA is as follows: TGTGCCAGCAGCTTAGCGGGATCTAGGGGCGAGCAGTACTTC.